Shown below are 29 T cell receptor beta chains from a single sample sequenced in a study of Tregs in tolerant kidney transplant recipients. Antigens for these TCRs are unknown. The method was immunoSEQ multiplex PCR; TCRdb's version includes in-frame clones alone and lacks a portion of them. Of 7,000 to 9,000 clones detected, 40% to 50% appear once; the ten largest clones hold 5% to 5.5%. Material: CD4+ T cells from blood cultured with allogeneic cells. Source of these receptors: a human donor in good health.

This clone was detected a few times. The chain uses TRBV2 and TRBJ2-2; 8 bases agree with TRBD1. This CDR3 comprises 18 residues. The J segment lost 4 bases and the V segment lost 5 bases, leaving 15 bases of the junction unmatched. Germline values: CDR1 SNHLY, CDR2 FYNNEI. The CDR3 DNA follows: TGTGCCAGCAGTCACAGGGGGTGGGGGTTTGGTGCCACCGGGGAGCTGTTTTTT. It encodes CASSHRGWGFGATGELFF.

By sample fraction, this clone is medium-sized (0.01 to 0.1%). The rearrangement links TRBV7-2 to TRBJ1-2; D is undetermined. Germline CDR1 and CDR2: SGHTA and FQGNSA. Trimming left V 2 bases short and J 8 bases short, with 9 bases between. The CDR3 sequence is 12 residues long. The CDR3 loop is CASSLKGTGYTF. The CDR3, as DNA: TGTGCCAGCAGCTTAAAGGGCACAGGCTACACCTTC.

This chain uses TRBV18 with TRBJ2-6, with D maybe TRBD1 (5 bases). This CDR3 is built from 18 residues. V was clipped by 3 bases and J by 4 bases, with 19 bases between them. Germline V gene data show CDR1 as KGHSH and CDR2 as LQKENI. Written as DNA, the CDR3 is TGTGCCAGCTCACCCCCAGGCGCGAGGTCAGGGGGGGCCAACGTCCTGACTTTC. Encoded protein: CASSPPGARSGGANVLTF.

Turning to this clone: A junction boundary mismatches the germline segment, possibly from a read error. This chain links TRBV6-5 with TRBJ2-1; D not resolved. Germline V gene data show CDR1 as MNHEY and CDR2 as SVGAGI. The CDR3 is made up of 12 amino acids. The CDR3 loop reads CAISTFDWEQFF. CDR3 coding DNA: TGTGCCATCAGTACTTTCGACTGGGAGCAGTTCTTC.

V is TRBV6-9 and J is TRBJ2-2, with 7 bases identical to TRBD1. After removal of 5 bases from V and 5 bases from J, the junction contained 2 bases not matched to a gene. The CDR3 length is 13 residues. Germline V gene data show CDR1 as MNHGY and CDR2 as SVAAGI. Written as DNA, the CDR3 is TGTGCCAGCAGTGTACAGGGGACCGGGGAGCTGTTTTTT. It specifies CASSVQGTGELFF.

The V and J genes are TRBV9 and TRBJ2-1; 7 bases align to TRBD1. CDR3 length equals 15 residues. The germline CDR1 and CDR2 sequences are SGDLS and YYNGEE. The V segment lost 3 bases and the J segment 3 bases; nucleotides outside the gene matches: 6. The CDR3 here is CASSAGTASYNEQFF. Here the CDR3 DNA reads TGTGCCAGCAGCGCGGGGACAGCTAGCTACAATGAGCAGTTCTTC.

To note about this clone: Other DNA sequences of this sample code for an identical CDR3. The rearrangement links TRBV2 to TRBJ1-2, with D hard to call. The germline V gene encodes CDR1 SNHLY and CDR2 FYNNEI. The CDR3 runs to 14 residues. The V gene lost 8 bases and the J gene lost 11 bases, with 24 bases spanning the gap. The CDR3 reads CASAIRLGPAFYTF. The CDR3 region has the DNA TGTGCCAGCGCGATACGTCTAGGCCCGGCTTTTTACACCTTC.

This clone was seen more than once but under ten times. CDR3 nucleotides: TGTGCCAGCAGCCTACCCGGGACAGGGAAGCACGAGCAGTACTTC. Translated, it gives CASSLPGTGKHEQYF. The V and J genes are TRBV6-1 and TRBJ2-7; 9 nucleotides align to TRBD1. The CDR3 has 15 residues. Trimming cost V 6 bases and J 5 bases; bases outside gene matches: 11. The germline CDR1 and CDR2 sequences are MNHNS and SASEGT.

This clone is large within its sample. V gene TRBV19 combines with J gene TRBJ1-1; TRBD1 might be the D (6 bases). Trimming shortened V by 4 bases and J by 7 bases, and 13 bases separated the two germline ends. CDR1 is LNHDA, CDR2 SQIVND, per germline (reference sequence). The CDR3 sequence is 13 residues long. CDR3 region: CASSTPQGIEAFF. DNA of the CDR3: TGTGCCAGTAGTACCCCCCAGGGGATTGAAGCTTTCTTT.

The V gene is TRBV5-1, the J gene TRBJ1-1; 9 bases are shared with TRBD1. With V trimmed by 4 bases and J by 4 bases, 8 bases remained unmatched. This CDR3 spans 15 amino acids. Germline CDR1 reads SGHRS; CDR2 reads YFSETQ. CDR3 amino acids: CASSPAGTGRTEAFF. The DNA for the CDR3 is TGCGCCAGCAGCCCCGCCGGGACAGGGCGCACTGAAGCTTTCTTT.

The chain employs TRBV18 and TRBJ1-1; TRBD1 is a possible D gene (6 bases). This CDR3 has 14 amino acids. The V end lost 3 bases, the J end lost 5 bases, and 13 bases lay between the germline ends. Per germline, CDR1 KGHSH and CDR2 LQKENI. The chain's CDR3 is CASSPSRTATEAFF. The CDR3 region has the DNA TGTGCCAGCTCACCCTCGCGGACAGCAACTGAAGCTTTCTTT.

In regard to this clone: This is likely an artifact of a read error, given a far larger clone one base away. At the DNA level, this CDR3 is encoded by other sequences in the same sample as well. V is TRBV5-8 and J is TRBJ1-1, with D uncertain. The germline V and J ends were trimmed by 4 bases and 4 bases, with 11 bases remaining between them. The germline gives CDR1 SGHTS, CDR2 YDEGEE. This CDR3 spans 13 amino acids. The CDR3 nucleotides read TGTGCCAGCAGCCAAGACCCGGGCACTGAAGCTTTCTTT. Amino acid sequence: CASSQDPGTEAFF.

V is TRBV20-1 and J is TRBJ2-1, with unresolved D. Trimming shortened V by 5 bases and J by 9 bases, and 11 bases separated the two germline ends. CDR1 and CDR2 from the germline V gene are DFQATT and SNEGSKA (reference sequence). The CDR3 length is 11 residues. The CDR3 loop reads CSAGPLGEQFF. CDR3 coding DNA: TGCAGTGCTGGACCCCTAGGTGAGCAGTTCTTC.

The gene calls are TRBV6-8 and TRBJ2-2; 7 nucleotides align to TRBD1. The CDR3 has 13 residues. Trimming took 5 bases from V and 5 from J; bases not matched to a gene: 2. Germline CDR1 MNHGY, CDR2 SAAAGT. CDR3 in DNA: TGTGCCAGCAGTGTACAGGGGACCGGGGAGCTGTTTTTT. Protein sequence: CASSVQGTGELFF.

This clone has more than one count but fewer than ten. The sample holds other DNA sequences that translate to the same CDR3. The chain combines TRBV19 with TRBJ2-7, with 10 bases identical to TRBD2. Germline values: CDR1 LNHDA, CDR2 SQIVND (reference sequence). CDR3 length: 15 residues. V dropped 3 bases and J dropped 6; count of bases not matched to a gene: 8. In nucleotides, the CDR3 is TGTGCCAGTAGTATCTCTAGCGGGAGAATCCCCGAGCAGTACTTC. Translated: CASSISSGRIPEQYF. The variable domain in full, with the rest retrieved from reference TRBV19 and TRBJ2-7, is DGGITQSPKYLFRKEGQNVTLSCEQNLNHDAMYWYRQDPGQGLRLIYYSQIVNDFQKGDIAEGYSVSREKKESFPLTVTSAQKNPTAFYLCASSISSGRIPEQYFGPGTRLTVT.

This rearrangement joins TRBV7-4 to TRBJ2-5; 8 bases align to TRBD2. The CDR3 contains 16 residues. V shed 4 bases and J 2 bases; nucleotides not matched to a gene: 9. Germline CDR1 reads SGHVT; CDR2 reads SQSDAQ. The CDR3 region has the DNA TGTGCCAGCAGCTGGCCTCAGCCGGGGGGGCAAGAGACCCAGTACTTC. This gives the protein CASSWPQPGGQETQYF.

The sample holds a few counts of this clone. The CDR3 DNA follows: TGTGCCAGCAGCTCCCAAGCGGACACTGAAGCTTTCTTT. This codes for CASSSQADTEAFF. This chain links TRBV7-9 with TRBJ1-1; D remains unclear. Germline V gene data show CDR1 as SEHNR and CDR2 as FQNEAQ (reference sequence). V lost 4 bases and J 3 bases, leaving 9 bases between the germline ends. CDR3 length: 13 amino acids.

This clone turned up a few times. V gene TRBV11-2 combines with J gene TRBJ2-7; no reliable D call. Germline CDR1 reads SGHAT; CDR2 reads FQNNGV. The length of the CDR3 is 13 residues. V was cut by 0 bases and J by 8 bases, with 11 bases left in between. CDR3 sequence (DNA): TGTGCCAGCAGCTTAGATGGTGGCTTGCAGCAGTACTTC. This sequence encodes CASSLDGGLQQYF.

This clone was seen a handful of times. This rearrangement joins TRBV5-4 to TRBJ2-1; TRBD2 aligns across 14 bases. The CDR3 totals 16 residues. Germline lookup yields CDR1 SGHNT and CDR2 YYREEE (reference sequence). V trimming: 4 bases; J trimming: 9 bases; junction bases outside the gene matches: 9. CDR3 sequence (DNA): TGTGCCAGCAGCCAAAGACTAGCGGGAGGGCTGAGTGAGCAGTTCTTC. Protein: CASSQRLAGGLSEQFF.

This clone was picked up a small number of times. The genes are TRBV4-3 and TRBJ1-2, with D hard to call. This CDR3 region has 14 residues. V was clipped by 0 bases and J by 2 bases, with 7 bases between them. Germline CDR1 and CDR2: LGHNA and YSLEER. The CDR3 DNA follows: TGCGCCAGCAGCCAAGATTGGGTAAACTATGGCTACACCTTC. Translated, it gives CASSQDWVNYGYTF.

This clone is deemed medium-sized (0.01 to 0.1%). J is TRBJ1-6 and V is TRBV2; TRBD1 aligns across 7 bases. The J segment lost 10 bases and the V segment lost 8 bases, leaving 2 bases of the junction unmatched. Germline loops: CDR1 SNHLY, CDR2 FYNNEI. The CDR3 consists of 11 residues. The chain's CDR3 is CASRQGSPLHF. The CDR3 DNA is TGTGCCAGCCGACAGGGATCACCCCTCCACTTT.

In regard to this clone: Germline and junction disagree at one end, which may indicate a read error. The chain couples TRBV20-1 to TRBJ2-1, with a weak D call TRBD1 (5 bases). This CDR3 is built from 11 residues. The germline V gene encodes CDR1 DFQATT and CDR2 SNEGSKA (reference sequence). CDR3 residues: CSAGDSFEQFF. CDR3 sequence (DNA): TGCAGTGCTGGAGACAGCTTTGAGCAGTTCTTC.

The chain uses TRBV4-3 and TRBJ2-7; D is undetermined. CDR1 is LGHNA and CDR2 is YSLEER in the germline V gene. The CDR3 runs to 13 residues. V was trimmed by 5 bases and J by 5 bases, leaving 13 bases between them. This chain's CDR3 is CASSTRLIDEQYF. In DNA, the CDR3 is TGCGCCAGCAGCACCAGGCTTATAGACGAGCAGTACTTC.

The V gene is TRBV6-1, the J gene TRBJ2-7; the D gene could be TRBD1 or TRBD2 (5 bases each). CDR1 is MNHNS and CDR2 is SASEGT in the germline V gene. The CDR3 is 13 amino acids. Trimming removed 7 bases at V and 9 bases at J, with 19 bases between. The CDR3 region is CASTRGPGHGQYF. In DNA form, the CDR3 reads TGTGCCAGCACTCGGGGACCGGGTCACGGGCAGTACTTC.

The chain recombines TRBV6-5 with TRBJ2-7; no firm D call. V gave up 6 bases and J gave up 6 bases, with 18 bases separating them. This CDR3 has 14 residues. Germline V CDR1 and CDR2: MNHEY, SVGAGI. In nucleotides, the CDR3 is TGTGCCAGCAGGGCCCCCGGACCAAGGGCCGAGCAGTACTTC. Its translation: CASRAPGPRAEQYF.

The table lists this clone with a few counts. The J gene is TRBJ2-2, the V gene TRBV11-3; the match to TRBD2 covers 10 bases. Germline V lookup: CDR1 SGHNT, CDR2 YENEEA. The CDR3 has 16 residues. Unmatched junction bases numbered 8, after V lost 5 bases and J lost 5 bases. The CDR3 nucleotides are TGTGCCAGCAGCCCGAGCGGGAGGGCCGGAACCGGGGAGCTGTTTTTT. It encodes CASSPSGRAGTGELFF.

The chain employs TRBV7-2 and TRBJ1-1, with a possible D match to TRBD1 (5 bases). The CDR3 extends over 14 amino acids. The V gene's germline CDR1 is SGHTA and CDR2 FQGNSA. V was shortened by 1 base and J by 1 base, with 7 bases between the two germline ends. CDR3 DNA: TGTGCCAGCAGCTTAGTTAGGGGGAACACTGAAGCTTTCTTT. Its protein product is CASSLVRGNTEAFF.

In its sample, this clone was seen a few times. The J gene is TRBJ2-2, the V gene TRBV7-3; weak D call: TRBD2 (6 bases). V shed 5 bases and J shed 2 bases, with 15 bases lying between them. This CDR3 has 16 amino acids. Germline values: CDR1 SGHTA, CDR2 FQGTGA. The CDR3 DNA follows: TGTGCCAGCAGCCTTTTAGGAGGGTCCAACACCGGGGAGCTGTTTTTT. Encoded protein: CASSLLGGSNTGELFF.

The chain is built from TRBV18 and TRBJ2-7; 7 bases are a match to TRBD2. CDR3 length: 16 residues. Germline assignment: CDR1 KGHSH and CDR2 LQKENI. Unmatched junction bases numbered 16, after V lost 5 bases and J lost 6 bases. CDR3 residues: CASSSAGRARGGEQYF. CDR3 DNA sequence: TGTGCCAGCTCATCAGCAGGGAGGGCCCGTGGGGGCGAGCAGTACTTC.